This note documents a single TCR beta chain sequence. Its antigen is currently not known. No much larger clone exists at a distance of one base, and base qualities are not known. For the CD8 naive samples, CD45RO-negative cells were positively selected for CCR7, yielding a CD45RA+CCR7+ population from which TemRA cells were excluded. Healthy HIV-negative adults with no recently reported acute infections or vaccinations were included as donors. Only Caucasian adults living in Nashville, Tennessee, USA were represented among the donors. Blood was collected by leukapheresis, and PBMCs were isolated by Ficoll-Histopaque density gradient centrifugation and then cryopreserved in liquid nitrogen vapor phase. Purity and quantity of every magnetically sorted T cell population were checked by analytical flow cytometry. Genomic DNA was isolated from every sorted fraction and measured by UV absorbance on a Nanodrop 2000c.

The data stem from a study of shared clonotypes between healthy human individuals (dated by TCRdb to the early 2020s). Context from the whole study: A few men and two women, aged 18 to 49 years, made up the cohort. Between about 0.8 and 9 billion PBMCs per donor were obtained by leukapheresis. The study deeply sequenced blood TCR repertoires of about five healthy adults to estimate repertoire size and the extent of clonotype sharing between individuals. For each donor, CD4 naive and CD4 memory were each run on three plates, CD8 naive on two plates, and CD8 memory on one plate. Different laboratories and diverse techniques were used to prepare libraries and sequence TCR repertoires, to increase sequencing depth and limit assay-specific biases. What the research found in general, with its limitations: When a handful of donors were compared, the shared fraction of clonotypes was around 5% for naive CD4, 3.5% to 4% for naive CD8, more than 2% for memory CD4, and 0.35% to 0.4% for memory CD8. Only blood was sampled, and tissue TCR repertoires likely differ from those in blood. Incomplete sequencing was indicated by rarefaction of sorted-subset datasets, despite the large sequencing depth. Compared with non-shared clonotypes, clonotypes shared by all four sorted-subset donors had higher generation probabilities. The small number of donors limited the genetic and exposure-history diversity represented. Pairwise subsampling led to the expectation that sequencing depth would affect the degree of clonotype sharing among donors. Naive subsets generally had larger estimated clonotype richness than memory subsets.

TCR CDR3 regions were amplified from genomic DNA by multiplex PCR using the deep immunoSEQ assay. For each cell subset, the extracted genomic DNA was distributed evenly across all wells of several immunoSEQ 96-well plates, and each plate served as one replicate. For sorted subsets, roughly 200 ng of genomic DNA, equivalent to 25,000 to 35,000 T cell genomes, went into each replicate PCR. Purified libraries were quantified with a Qubit 3.0 fluorometer, sized on a Bioanalyzer 2100, and re-quantified with the KAPA Library Quantification kit. Every immunoSEQ 96-well plate was sequenced on a dedicated single-read 150-cycle Illumina NextSeq 550 flow cell. In the original analysis: Because the immunoSEQ output held only junctional sequences and lacked quality scores, the filtering could not match the filtering applied to full-length reads. To assign V/J genes and CDR3, sequences were annotated using PyIR, a Python wrapper for IgBLAST v1.9, with IMGT germline references. Reads were filtered out if the reads had weak V/J assignments (E-value above 1e-6), no CDR3, stop codons, out-of-frame junctions, or ambiguous translated residues. V3J clonotypes were defined as sequences sharing an identical inferred V gene, J gene, and CDR3 amino acid sequence. Percentage overlap between repertoires was calculated by dividing the number of shared unique clonotypes by the size of the smaller repertoire. Repertoire richness was assessed with RTK rarefaction, the Chao1 estimator, and Recon v2.1 estimates of unobserved clonotypes. Generation probabilities for all TCRbeta clonotypes obtained by the gDNA method from a handful of donors were computed using OLGA. Entries here come from immuneACCESS through TCRdb and include only in-frame sequences with V and J called. Some clones fail to appear in such tables; in the studies checked, an unresolved V gene covers under half of the shortfall, and the cause of the remainder is unknown. The V and J calls and clone size come from that table; D and trimming were worked out from the DNA. Counted in this sample were 1.5 million to 2.5 million clones; about 95% of them appeared once. Around 1.2% of the sample is taken by the ten largest.

Via the germline V gene, CDR1 is ENHRY and CDR2 SYGVKD. Trimming at the junction amounts to 2 bases on V and 2 bases on J, and the germline ends lie 7 bases apart. CDR3 length: 14 amino acids, cysteine to phenylalanine. Only the CDR3 DNA stays, 42 bases, in frame from base 1. Sequenced input: naive CD8+ T cells sorted from blood. The intended sense of this specimen's cell subset or site label: CD45RA+CCR7+. The clonotype comes from a man aged 18 to 35 in good health. The V gene is TRBV10-3 and the J gene is TRBJ1-3; 5 matching bases give a weak D call of TRBD1. The CDR3 protein: CAISEGGAGNTIYF. The DNA is as follows: TGTGCCATCAGTGAGGGAGGGGCTGGAAACACCATATATTTT.